This T cell receptor beta chain is from a study of blood T cell repertoires in COVID-19. A few counts support this clone. Some clones are missing from TCRdb's copy, which holds only in-frame ones; the method was immunoSEQ multiplex PCR. The repertoire holds about 69,000 clones, nearly 90% seen once, with 5.3% in the top ten. The sample consisted of peripheral blood. This receptor was identified in a middle-aged man with acute or convalescent COVID-19.

This CDR3 reads CASSQDQQGQETQYF. The CDR3 coding sequence is TGCGCCAGCAGCCAAGATCAACAGGGGCAAGAGACCCAGTACTTC. V usage is TRBV4-1 and J usage is TRBJ2-5; TRBD1 matches 7 bases. V shed 0 bases and J 2 bases; nucleotides not matched to a gene: 3. Germline V lookup: CDR1 MGHRA, CDR2 YSYEKL. CDR3 length: 15 residues.